Sequencing of this TCR beta chain was carried out in a study of T cells after yellow fever vaccination. This clonotype was found many times. Antigen unknown. Study-wide findings and caveats: The secondary response showed a weaker magnitude and a faster peak, day 5 versus 15.

V was shortened by 0 bases and J by 3 bases, with 13 bases between the two germline ends. The CDR3 is 15 residues long. Germline CDR1 reads SGHRS; CDR2 reads YFSETQ. Synthesis of TCR cDNA relied on 5'RACE template switching, which attached a universal primer site and UMIs. TCRdb passed the 5' RACE reads through MiXCR, listing each CDR3 protein once. The sample includes about 130,000 distinct CDR3 sequences, more than 6% of them seen just once. This clonotype was sampled from a man between 18 and 35 years old who received the YFV17D yellow fever vaccine. V and J are TRBV5-1 and TRBJ2-7; no clear D. The sample here was CD4+ T cells sorted from PBMCs, taken 9 to 10 days after the first yellow fever vaccination. DNA of the CDR3: TGCGCCAGCAGCTTGGATCGCCCGCCAAACTACGAGCAGTACTTC. It encodes CASSLDRPPNYEQYF. The whole variable domain, filled in from reference TRBV5-1 and TRBJ2-7, reads KAGVTQTPRYLIKTRGQQVTLSCSPISGHRSVSWYQQTPGQGLQFLFEYFSETQRNKGNFPGRFSGRQFSNSRSEMNVSTLELGDSALYLCASSLDRPPNYEQYFGPGTRLTVT.